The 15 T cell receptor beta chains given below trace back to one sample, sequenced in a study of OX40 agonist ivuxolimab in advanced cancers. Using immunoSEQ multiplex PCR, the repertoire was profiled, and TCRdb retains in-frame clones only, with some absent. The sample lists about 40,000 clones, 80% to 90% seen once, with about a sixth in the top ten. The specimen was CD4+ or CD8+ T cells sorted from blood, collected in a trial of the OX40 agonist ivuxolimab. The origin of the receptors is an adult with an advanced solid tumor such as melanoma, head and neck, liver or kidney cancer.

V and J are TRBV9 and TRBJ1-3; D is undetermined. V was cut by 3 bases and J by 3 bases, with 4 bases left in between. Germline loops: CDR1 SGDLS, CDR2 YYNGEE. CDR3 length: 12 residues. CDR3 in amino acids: CASSGDGNTIYF. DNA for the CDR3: TGTGCCAGCAGCGGGGATGGAAACACCATATATTTT.

This chain's CDR3 is CASSDLSGDYNEQFF. The CDR3 DNA sequence: TGTGCCAGCAGCGACTTATCGGGAGATTACAATGAGCAGTTCTTC. The genes are TRBV5-8 and TRBJ2-1; tentative D call: TRBD2 (6 bases). The CDR3 loop spans 15 amino acids. Germline CDR1 SGHTS, CDR2 YDEGEE. Between the trimmed V and J ends, which lost 4 bases and 4 bases, there was a span of 15 bases.

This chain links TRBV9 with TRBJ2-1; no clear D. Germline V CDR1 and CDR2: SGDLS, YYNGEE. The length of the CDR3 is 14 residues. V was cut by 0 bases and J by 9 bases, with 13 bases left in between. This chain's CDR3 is CASSVGGRVGEQFF. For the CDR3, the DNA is TGTGCCAGCAGCGTAGGCGGTAGGGTGGGTGAGCAGTTCTTC.

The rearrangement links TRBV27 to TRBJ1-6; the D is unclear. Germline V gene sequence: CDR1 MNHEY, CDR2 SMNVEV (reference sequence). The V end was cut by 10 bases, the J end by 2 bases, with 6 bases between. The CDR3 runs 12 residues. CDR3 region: CATAPYNSPLHF. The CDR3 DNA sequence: TGTGCCACAGCACCCTATAATTCACCCCTCCACTTT.

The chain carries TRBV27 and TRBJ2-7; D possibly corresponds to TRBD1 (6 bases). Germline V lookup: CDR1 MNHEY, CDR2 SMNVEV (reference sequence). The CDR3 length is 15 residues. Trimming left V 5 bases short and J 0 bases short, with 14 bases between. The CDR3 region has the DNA TGTGCCAGCAGTCCCGACAGGTCAAGCTCCTACGAGCAGTACTTC. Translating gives CASSPDRSSSYEQYF.

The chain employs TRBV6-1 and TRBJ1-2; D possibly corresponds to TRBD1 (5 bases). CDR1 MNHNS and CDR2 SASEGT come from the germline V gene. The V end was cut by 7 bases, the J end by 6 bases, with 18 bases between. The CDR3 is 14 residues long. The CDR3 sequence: CASTVRGGVHGYTF. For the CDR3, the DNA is TGTGCCAGCACCGTCCGGGGGGGGGTCCATGGCTACACCTTC.

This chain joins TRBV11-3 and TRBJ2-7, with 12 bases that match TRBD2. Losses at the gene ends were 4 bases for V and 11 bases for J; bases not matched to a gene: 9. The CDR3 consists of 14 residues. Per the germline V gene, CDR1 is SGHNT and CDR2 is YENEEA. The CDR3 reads CASSSGLAGSGEYF. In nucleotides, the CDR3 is TGTGCCAGCAGCTCGGGACTAGCGGGCTCCGGGGAGTACTTC.

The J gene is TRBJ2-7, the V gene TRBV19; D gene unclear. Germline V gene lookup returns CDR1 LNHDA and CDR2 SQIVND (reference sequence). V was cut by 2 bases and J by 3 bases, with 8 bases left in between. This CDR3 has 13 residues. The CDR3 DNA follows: TGTGCCAGTAGTATAACGGGCAGCTACGAGCAGTACTTC. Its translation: CASSITGSYEQYF.

The CDR3 reads CASSTGTGNYEQYF. For the CDR3, the DNA is TGTGCCAGTTCGACCGGGACAGGGAATTACGAGCAGTACTTC. The chain uses TRBV19 and TRBJ2-7; 9 positions match TRBD1. Germline V gene sequence: CDR1 LNHDA, CDR2 SQIVND (reference sequence). The CDR3 has 14 residues. V lost 8 bases to trimming and J lost 4 bases; unmatched junction nucleotides: 9.

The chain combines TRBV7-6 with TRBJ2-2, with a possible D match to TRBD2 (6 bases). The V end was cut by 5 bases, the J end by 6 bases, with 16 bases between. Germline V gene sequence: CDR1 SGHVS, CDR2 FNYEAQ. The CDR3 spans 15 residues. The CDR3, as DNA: TGTGCCAGCAGCCCCGGAGGAGGGACGCCCGGGGAGCTGTTTTTT. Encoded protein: CASSPGGGTPGELFF.

CDR3 sequence reads: CASSSPTSQGTDTQYF. The CDR3, as DNA: TGTGCCAGCAGTTCCCCGACTAGCCAAGGCACAGATACGCAGTATTTT. The chain couples TRBV27 to TRBJ2-3; TRBD2 matches at 7 bases. Germline lookup yields CDR1 MNHEY and CDR2 SMNVEV (reference sequence). The CDR3 contains 16 residues. V shed 4 bases, J shed 1 base, and the junction held 8 bases outside the gene matches.

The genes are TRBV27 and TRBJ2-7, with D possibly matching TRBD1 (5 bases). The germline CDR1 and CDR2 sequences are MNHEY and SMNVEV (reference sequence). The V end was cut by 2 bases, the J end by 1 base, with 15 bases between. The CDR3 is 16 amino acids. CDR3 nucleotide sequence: TGTGCCAGCAGTTTAACTGACAGTTCAAAATCCTACGAGCAGTACTTC. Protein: CASSLTDSSKSYEQYF.

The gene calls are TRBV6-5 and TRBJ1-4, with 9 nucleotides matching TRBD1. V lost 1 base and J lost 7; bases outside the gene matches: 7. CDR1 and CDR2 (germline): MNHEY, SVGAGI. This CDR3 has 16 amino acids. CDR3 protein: CASSYWEQGAGEKLFF. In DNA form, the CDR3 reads TGTGCCAGCAGTTACTGGGAACAGGGGGCGGGTGAAAAACTGTTTTTT.

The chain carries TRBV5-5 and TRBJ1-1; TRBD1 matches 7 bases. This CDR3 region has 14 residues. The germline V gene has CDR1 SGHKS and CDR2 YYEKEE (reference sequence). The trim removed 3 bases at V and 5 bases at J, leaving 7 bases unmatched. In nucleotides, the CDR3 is TGTGCCAGCAGCTGGAGGGACAGTTGGACTGAAGCTTTCTTT. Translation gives CASSWRDSWTEAFF.

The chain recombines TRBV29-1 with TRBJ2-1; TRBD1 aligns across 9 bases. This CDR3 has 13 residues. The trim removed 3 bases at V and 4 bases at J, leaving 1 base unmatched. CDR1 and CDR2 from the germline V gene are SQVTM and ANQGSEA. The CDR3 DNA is TGCAGCGTTGAGACAGGGGGATACAATGAGCAGTTCTTC. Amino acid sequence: CSVETGGYNEQFF.